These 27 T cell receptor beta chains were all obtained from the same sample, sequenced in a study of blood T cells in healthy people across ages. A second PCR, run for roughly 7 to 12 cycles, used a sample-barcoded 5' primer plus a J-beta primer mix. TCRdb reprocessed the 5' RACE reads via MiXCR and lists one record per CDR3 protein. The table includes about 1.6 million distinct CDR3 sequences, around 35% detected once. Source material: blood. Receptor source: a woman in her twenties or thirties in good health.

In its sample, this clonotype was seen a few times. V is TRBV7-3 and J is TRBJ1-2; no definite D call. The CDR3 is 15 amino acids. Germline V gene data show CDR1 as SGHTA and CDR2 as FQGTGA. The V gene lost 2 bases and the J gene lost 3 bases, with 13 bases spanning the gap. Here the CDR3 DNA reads TGTGCCAGCAGCTTATATTTTGGGTTTGACTATGGCTACACCTTC. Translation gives CASSLYFGFDYGYTF.

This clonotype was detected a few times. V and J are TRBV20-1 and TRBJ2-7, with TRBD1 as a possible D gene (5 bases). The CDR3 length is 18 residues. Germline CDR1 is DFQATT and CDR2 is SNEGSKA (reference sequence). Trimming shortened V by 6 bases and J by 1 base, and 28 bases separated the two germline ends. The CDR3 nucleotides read TGCAGTGCGACGTCCTTGCAGCGTGGTAGGCCAGGGTCCTACGAGCAGTACTTC. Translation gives CSATSLQRGRPGSYEQYF.

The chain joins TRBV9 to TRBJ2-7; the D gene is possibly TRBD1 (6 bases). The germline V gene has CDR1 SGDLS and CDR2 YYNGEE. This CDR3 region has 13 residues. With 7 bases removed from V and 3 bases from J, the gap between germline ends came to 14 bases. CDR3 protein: CASGGRGIYEQYF. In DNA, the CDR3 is TGTGCCAGCGGCGGAAGGGGGATCTACGAGCAGTACTTC.

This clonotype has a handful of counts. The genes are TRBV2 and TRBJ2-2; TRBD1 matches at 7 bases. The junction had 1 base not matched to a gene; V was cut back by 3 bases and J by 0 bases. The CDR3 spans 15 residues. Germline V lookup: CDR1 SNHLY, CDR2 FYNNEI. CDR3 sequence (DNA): TGTGCCAGCAGTGAGCAGGGGGCGAACACCGGGGAGCTGTTTTTT. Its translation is CASSEQGANTGELFF.

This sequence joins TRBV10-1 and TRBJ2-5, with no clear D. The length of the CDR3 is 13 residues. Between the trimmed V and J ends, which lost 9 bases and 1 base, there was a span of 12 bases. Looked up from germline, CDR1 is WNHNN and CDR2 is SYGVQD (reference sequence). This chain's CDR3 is CASNLLSQETQYF. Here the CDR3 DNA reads TGCGCCAGTAACCTACTGTCCCAAGAGACCCAGTACTTC.

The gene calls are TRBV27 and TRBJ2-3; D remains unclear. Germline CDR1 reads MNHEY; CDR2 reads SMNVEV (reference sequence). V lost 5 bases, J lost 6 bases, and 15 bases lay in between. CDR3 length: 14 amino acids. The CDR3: CASSQDGRPDTQYF. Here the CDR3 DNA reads TGTGCCAGCAGTCAAGACGGCCGACCGGATACGCAGTATTTT.

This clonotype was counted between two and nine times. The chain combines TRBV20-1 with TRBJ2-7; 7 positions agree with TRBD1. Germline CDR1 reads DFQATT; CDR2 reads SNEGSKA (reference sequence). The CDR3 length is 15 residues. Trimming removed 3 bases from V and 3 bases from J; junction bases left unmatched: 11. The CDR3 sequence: CSASSERNRGYEQYF. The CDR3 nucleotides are TGCAGTGCTAGCTCGGAGCGGAACAGGGGCTACGAGCAGTACTTC.

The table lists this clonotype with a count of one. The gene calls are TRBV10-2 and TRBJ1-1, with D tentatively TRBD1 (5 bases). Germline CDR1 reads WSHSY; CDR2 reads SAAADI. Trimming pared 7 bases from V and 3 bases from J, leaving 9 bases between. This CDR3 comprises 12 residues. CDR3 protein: CASTDTYTEAFF. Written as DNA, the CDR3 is TGCGCCAGCACGGACACTTACACTGAAGCTTTCTTT.

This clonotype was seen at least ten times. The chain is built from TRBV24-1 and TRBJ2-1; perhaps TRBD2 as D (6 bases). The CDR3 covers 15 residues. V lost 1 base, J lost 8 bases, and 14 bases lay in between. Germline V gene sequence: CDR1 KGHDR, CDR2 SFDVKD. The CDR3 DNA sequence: TGTGCCACCAGTGATTTTAGGACCTCGGGAGATGAGCAGTTCTTC. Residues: CATSDFRTSGDEQFF.

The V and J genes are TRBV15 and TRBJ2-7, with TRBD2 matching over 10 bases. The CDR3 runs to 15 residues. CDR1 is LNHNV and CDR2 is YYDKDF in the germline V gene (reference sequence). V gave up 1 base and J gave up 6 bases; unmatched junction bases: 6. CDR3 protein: CATSRVAGGPSEQYF. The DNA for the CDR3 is TGTGCCACCAGCAGAGTAGCGGGAGGCCCGAGCGAGCAGTACTTC.

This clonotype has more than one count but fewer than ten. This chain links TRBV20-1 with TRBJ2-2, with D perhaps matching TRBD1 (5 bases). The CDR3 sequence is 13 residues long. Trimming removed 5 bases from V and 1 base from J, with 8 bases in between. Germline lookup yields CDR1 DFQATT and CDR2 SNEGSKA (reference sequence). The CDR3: CSARTRNTGELFF. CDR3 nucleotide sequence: TGCAGTGCTCGGACAAGGAACACCGGGGAGCTGTTTTTT.

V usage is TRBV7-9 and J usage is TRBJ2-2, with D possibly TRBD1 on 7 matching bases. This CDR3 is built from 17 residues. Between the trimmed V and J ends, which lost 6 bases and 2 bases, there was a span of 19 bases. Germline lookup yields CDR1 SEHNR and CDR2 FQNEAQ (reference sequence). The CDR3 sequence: CASRATGDSRNTGELFF. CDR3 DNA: TGTGCCAGCAGGGCCACGGGGGACAGCCGAAACACCGGGGAGCTGTTTTTT.

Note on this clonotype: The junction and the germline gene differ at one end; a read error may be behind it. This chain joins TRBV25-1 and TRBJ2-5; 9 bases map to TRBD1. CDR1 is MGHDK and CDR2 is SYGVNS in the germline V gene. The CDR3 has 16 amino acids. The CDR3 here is CASGEAGTGMEETQYF. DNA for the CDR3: TGTGCCAGCGGTGAGGCCGGGACAGGGATGGAAGAGACCCAGTACTTC.

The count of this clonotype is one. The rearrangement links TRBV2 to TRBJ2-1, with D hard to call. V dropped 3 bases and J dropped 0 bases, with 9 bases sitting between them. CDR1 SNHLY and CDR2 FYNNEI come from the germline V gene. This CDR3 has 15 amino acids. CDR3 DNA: TGTGCCAGCAGTGATTGGGAAAGCTCCTACAATGAGCAGTTCTTC. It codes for CASSDWESSYNEQFF.

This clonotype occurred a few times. The CDR3 DNA reads as TGTGCCATCAGTGAACTTGCTCGGAAAGGCACTGAAGCTTTCTTT. Its protein is CAISELARKGTEAFF. The chain recombines TRBV10-3 with TRBJ1-1; D uncertain. Trimming cost V 3 bases and J 4 bases, with 15 bases left between them. The CDR3 loop spans 15 amino acids. Germline loops: CDR1 ENHRY, CDR2 SYGVKD.

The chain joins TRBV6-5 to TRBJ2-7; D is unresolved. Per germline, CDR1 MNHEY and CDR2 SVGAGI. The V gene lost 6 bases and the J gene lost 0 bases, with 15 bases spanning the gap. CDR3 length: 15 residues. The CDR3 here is CASRSLKGLSYEQYF. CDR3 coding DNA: TGTGCCAGCAGGTCACTAAAGGGCCTCTCCTACGAGCAGTACTTC.

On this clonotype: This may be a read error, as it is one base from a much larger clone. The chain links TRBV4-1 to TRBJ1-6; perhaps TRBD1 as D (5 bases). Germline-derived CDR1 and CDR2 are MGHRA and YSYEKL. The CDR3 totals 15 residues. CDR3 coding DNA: TGCGTCAGCTCCTTTAACGGGGCTAGCAATTCACCCCTCCACTTT. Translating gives CVSSFNGASNSPLHF.

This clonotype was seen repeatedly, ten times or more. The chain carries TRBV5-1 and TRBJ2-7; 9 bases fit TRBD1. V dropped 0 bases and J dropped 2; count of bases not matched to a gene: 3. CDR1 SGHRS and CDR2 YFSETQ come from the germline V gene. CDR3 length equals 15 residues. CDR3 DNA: TGCGCCAGCAGCTTGGGGGGACAGGGCCCCTACGAGCAGTACTTC. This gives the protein CASSLGGQGPYEQYF.

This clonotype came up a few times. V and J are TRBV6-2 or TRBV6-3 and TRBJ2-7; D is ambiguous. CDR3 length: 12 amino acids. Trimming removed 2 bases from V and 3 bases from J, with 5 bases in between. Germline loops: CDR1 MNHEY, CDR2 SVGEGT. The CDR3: CASSYQYYEQYF. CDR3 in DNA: TGTGCCAGCAGTTACCAGTACTACGAGCAGTACTTC.

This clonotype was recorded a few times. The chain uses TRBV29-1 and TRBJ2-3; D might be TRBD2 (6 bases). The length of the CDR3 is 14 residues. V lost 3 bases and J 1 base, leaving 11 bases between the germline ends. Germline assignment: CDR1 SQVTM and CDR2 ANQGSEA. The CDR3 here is CSVDSSGGTDTQYF. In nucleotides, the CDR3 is TGCAGCGTTGATAGTTCGGGGGGCACAGATACGCAGTATTTT.

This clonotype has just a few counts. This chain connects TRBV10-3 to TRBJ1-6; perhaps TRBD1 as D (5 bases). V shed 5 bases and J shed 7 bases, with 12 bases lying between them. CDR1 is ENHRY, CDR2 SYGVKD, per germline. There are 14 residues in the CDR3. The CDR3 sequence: CAISLGTENSPLHF. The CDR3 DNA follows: TGTGCCATCAGTTTAGGGACGGAAAATTCACCCCTCCACTTT.

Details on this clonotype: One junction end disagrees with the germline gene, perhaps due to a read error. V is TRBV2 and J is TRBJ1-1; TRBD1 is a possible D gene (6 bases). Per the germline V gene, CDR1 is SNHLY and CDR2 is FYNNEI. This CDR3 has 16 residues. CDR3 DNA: TGCGCCAACAACAAACAGGGTCCTTTTTCGGGTACTGAAGCTTTCTTT. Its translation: CANNKQGPFSGTEAFF.

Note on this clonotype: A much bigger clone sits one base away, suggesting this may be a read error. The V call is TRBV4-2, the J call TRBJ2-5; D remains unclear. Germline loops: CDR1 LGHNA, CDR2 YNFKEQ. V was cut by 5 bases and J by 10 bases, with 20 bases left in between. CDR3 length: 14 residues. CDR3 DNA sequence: TGTGCCAGCAGCAAACTCGGTGAGCACGCCAACCAGTACTTC. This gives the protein CASSKLGEHANQYF.

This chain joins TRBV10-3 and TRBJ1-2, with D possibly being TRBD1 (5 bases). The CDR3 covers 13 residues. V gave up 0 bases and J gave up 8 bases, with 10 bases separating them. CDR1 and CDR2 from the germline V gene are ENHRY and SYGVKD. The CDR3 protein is CAISESVGDGYTF. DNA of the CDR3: TGTGCCATCAGTGAGTCGGTAGGGGACGGCTACACCTTC.

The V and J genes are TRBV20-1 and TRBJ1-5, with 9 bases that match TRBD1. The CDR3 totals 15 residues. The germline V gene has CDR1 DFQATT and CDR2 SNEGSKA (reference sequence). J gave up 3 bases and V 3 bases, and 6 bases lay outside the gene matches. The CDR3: CSASKDRGTNQPQHF. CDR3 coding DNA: TGCAGTGCTAGTAAGGACAGGGGTACCAATCAGCCCCAGCATTTT.

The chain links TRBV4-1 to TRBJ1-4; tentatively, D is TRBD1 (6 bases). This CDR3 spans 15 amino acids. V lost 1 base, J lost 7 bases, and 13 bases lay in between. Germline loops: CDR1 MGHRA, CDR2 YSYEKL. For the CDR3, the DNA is TGCGCCAGCAGCCAAGTTTACGGGGGCCCTGAAAAACTGTTTTTT. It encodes CASSQVYGGPEKLFF.

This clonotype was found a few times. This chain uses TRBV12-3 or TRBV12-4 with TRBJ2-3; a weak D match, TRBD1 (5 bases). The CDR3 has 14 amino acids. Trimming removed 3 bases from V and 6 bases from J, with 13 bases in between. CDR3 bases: TGTGCCAGCAGTTTTCTAGGGGAACTGGATACGCAGTATTTT. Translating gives CASSFLGELDTQYF.